The clone carrying this T cell receptor (beta chain) was found a few times. This sample was taken from a study of blood T cell repertoires in COVID-19. About the study: Acute-phase and convalescent COVID-19 samples originated in the United States, Italy and Spain.

In the original workflow: Amplifying reference gene primers gave estimates of nucleated cell counts. Clones were read by immunoSEQ multiplex PCR, and TCRdb kept only the in-frame ones, dropping some. The V and J calls and clone size are taken from that table; D and trimming were inferred from the DNA. Of 200,000 to 250,000 clones in the sample, around four fifths are singletons; the top ten hold approximately 4%. In germline, CDR1 is MGHRA, CDR2 YSYEKL. The CDR3 consists of 15 residues. The V gene lost 2 bases and the J gene lost 2 bases, with 13 bases spanning the gap. This clonotype was obtained from a woman aged 40 to 50 with active or convalescent COVID-19. This chain connects TRBV4-1 to TRBJ2-7; D is perhaps TRBD2 (6 bases). The specimen sequenced was peripheral blood. The CDR3 nucleotides read TGCGCCAGCAGCCAATCTAGTCCGGGAGCCTACGAGCAGTACTTC. This sequence encodes CASSQSSPGAYEQYF.